Described below is a single T cell receptor (beta chain) sequence and its context. The antigen remains unidentified. This entry is derived from a study of cytomegalovirus exposure and HLA in healthy donors. V was clipped by 1 base and J by 0 bases, with 8 bases between them. The CDR3 is 15 amino acids. The germline gives CDR1 SGHDT, CDR2 YYEEEE. Primers: 60 Vbeta forward and 13 Jbeta reverse. Here immunoSEQ multiplex PCR was the method, and the copy in TCRdb shows in-frame clones only, minus some. Among about 140,000 clones listed, 70% to 85% were seen once. Whole-study findings and limits: Follow-up analysis later connected one missense variant in DCLRE1C with trimming of TCR beta V- and J-genes. Earlier results showed most TCR beta V segments being productive about 90% or about 30% of the time. As confirmed in vitro, a few CMV-associated chains were specific for CMV antigens.

The material sequenced was PBMCs. The J gene is TRBJ2-1, the V gene TRBV5-6; D unclear. This clonotype was obtained from a woman aged 40 to 50 in good health and CMV-seronegative. CDR3 sequence: CASSLRLDSYNEQFF. The CDR3 DNA follows: TGTGCCAGCAGCTTGCGGCTAGACTCCTACAATGAGCAGTTCTTC.